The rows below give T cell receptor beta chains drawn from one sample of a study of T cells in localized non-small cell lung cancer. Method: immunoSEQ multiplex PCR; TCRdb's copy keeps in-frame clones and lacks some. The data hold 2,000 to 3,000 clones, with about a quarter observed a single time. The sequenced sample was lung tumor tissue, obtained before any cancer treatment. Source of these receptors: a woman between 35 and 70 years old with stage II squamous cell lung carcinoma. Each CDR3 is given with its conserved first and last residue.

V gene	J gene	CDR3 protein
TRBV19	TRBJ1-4	CASSIYATNEKLFF
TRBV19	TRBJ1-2	CASSLSTGGNYGYTF
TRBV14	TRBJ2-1	CASGLTSGAFEQFF
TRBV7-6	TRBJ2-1	CASSLAGEYNEQFF
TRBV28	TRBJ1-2	CASSLIDLADYGYTF
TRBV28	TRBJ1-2	CASRQPGQNYGYTF
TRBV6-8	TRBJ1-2	CASSSRTGINYGYTF
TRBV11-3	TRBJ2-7	CASSYTGGGSYEQYF
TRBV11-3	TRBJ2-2	CASSLSGQGATGELFF
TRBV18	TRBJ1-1	CASEDRGLGTEAFF
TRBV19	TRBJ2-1	CASSIVQGPWDEQFF
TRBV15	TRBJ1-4	CATSRDYSGEKLFF
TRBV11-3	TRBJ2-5	CASSFTGTGGAETQYF
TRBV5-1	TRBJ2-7	CASSTGTGGSKLSYEQYF
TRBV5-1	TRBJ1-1	CASSSSGTGNTEAFF
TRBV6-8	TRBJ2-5	CASSSRTSGTQTQYF
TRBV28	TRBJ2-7	CASSFTGDEQYF
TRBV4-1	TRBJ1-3	CASSQDRPSGGFPGNTIYF
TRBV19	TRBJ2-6	CASSMGTTVLTF
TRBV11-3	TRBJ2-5	CASSLGGSRGETQYF
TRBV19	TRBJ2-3	CASSLRTSTDTQYF
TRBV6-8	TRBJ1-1	CASSKVNTEAFF
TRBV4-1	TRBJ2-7	CASSHDGTSGSYEQYF
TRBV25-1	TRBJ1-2	CASSGTGRDYGYTF
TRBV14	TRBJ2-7	CASSRLGASSSYEQYF
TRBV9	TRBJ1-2	CASSVGGSSNYGYTF
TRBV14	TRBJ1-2	CASSPGHYGYTF
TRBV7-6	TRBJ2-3	CASSLTQRPTDTQYF
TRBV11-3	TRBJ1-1	CASSFQGMNTEAFF
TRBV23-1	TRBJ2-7	CASSQALTSGYEQYF
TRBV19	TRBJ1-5	CASSIDGVHRQPQHF
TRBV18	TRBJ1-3	CASSAGQSSGNTIYF
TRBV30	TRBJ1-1	CAWSEWVNTEAFF
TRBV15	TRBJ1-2	CATSRTGYREGYTF
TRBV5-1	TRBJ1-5	CASSLTLGAGQPQHF
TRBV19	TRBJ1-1	CASSSVGNTEAFF
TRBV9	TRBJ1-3	CASRMDVSAGNTIYF
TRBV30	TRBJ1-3	CAFGFGNTIYF
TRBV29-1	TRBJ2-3	CSAAGRSAKGAGDTQYF
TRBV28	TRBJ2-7	CASRVGQSYEQYF
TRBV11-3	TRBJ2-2	CASSYSQGFFTGELFF
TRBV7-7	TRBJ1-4	CASSLGDRAEKLFF
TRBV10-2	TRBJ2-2	CASSSHRGDTGELFF
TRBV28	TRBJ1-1	CASSVRQGETEAFF
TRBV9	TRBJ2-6	CATNRGAGTGANVLTF
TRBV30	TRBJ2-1	CAWRQAPSNEQFF
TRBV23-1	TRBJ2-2	CASSLPATGELFF